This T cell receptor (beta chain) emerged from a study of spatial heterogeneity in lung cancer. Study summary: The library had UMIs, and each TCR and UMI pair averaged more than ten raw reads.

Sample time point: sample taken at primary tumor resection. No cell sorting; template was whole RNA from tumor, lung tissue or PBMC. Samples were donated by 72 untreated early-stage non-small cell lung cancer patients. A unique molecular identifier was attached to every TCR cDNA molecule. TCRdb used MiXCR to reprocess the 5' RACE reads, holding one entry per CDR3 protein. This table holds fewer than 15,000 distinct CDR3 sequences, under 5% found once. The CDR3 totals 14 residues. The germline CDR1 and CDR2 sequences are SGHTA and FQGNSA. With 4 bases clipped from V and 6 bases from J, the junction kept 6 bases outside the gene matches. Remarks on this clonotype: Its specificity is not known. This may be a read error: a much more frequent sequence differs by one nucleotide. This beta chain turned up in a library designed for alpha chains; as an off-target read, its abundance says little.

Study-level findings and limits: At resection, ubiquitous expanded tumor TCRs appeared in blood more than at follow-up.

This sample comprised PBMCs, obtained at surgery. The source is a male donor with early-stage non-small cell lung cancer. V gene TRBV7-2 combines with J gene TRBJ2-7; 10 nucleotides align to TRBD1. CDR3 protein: CASSSDRGRCEQYF. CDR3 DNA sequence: TGTGCCAGCAGCTCAGACAGGGGGCGATGCGAGCAGTACTTC.